This T cell receptor beta chain was observed in a study of tissue T cells after allogeneic stem cell transplantation. Study-level results: Shared clones across patients were few; motif clustering revealed tissue-specific shared signatures.

On this clone: No antigen is known for it.

Germline CDR1 GTSNPN, CDR2 SVGIG (reference sequence). Deletions cut 2 bases from V and 5 bases from J, with 17 bases between. This CDR3 is 15 amino acids long. The table came from immunoSEQ multiplex PCR; TCRdb's copy has only in-frame clones and leaves some out. Here the sample spans around 5,300 clones, roughly 69% being singletons. The source material was tissue from the colon, sampled at autopsy. V is TRBV30 and J is TRBJ2-3, with D tentatively TRBD2 (7 bases). The TCR comes from a female donor of 60 years or more with lung cancer. CDR3 nucleotides: TGTGCCTGGAGTAACGTGGGGGAGGGGGGAGATACGCAGTATTTT. Protein product: CAWSNVGEGGDTQYF.